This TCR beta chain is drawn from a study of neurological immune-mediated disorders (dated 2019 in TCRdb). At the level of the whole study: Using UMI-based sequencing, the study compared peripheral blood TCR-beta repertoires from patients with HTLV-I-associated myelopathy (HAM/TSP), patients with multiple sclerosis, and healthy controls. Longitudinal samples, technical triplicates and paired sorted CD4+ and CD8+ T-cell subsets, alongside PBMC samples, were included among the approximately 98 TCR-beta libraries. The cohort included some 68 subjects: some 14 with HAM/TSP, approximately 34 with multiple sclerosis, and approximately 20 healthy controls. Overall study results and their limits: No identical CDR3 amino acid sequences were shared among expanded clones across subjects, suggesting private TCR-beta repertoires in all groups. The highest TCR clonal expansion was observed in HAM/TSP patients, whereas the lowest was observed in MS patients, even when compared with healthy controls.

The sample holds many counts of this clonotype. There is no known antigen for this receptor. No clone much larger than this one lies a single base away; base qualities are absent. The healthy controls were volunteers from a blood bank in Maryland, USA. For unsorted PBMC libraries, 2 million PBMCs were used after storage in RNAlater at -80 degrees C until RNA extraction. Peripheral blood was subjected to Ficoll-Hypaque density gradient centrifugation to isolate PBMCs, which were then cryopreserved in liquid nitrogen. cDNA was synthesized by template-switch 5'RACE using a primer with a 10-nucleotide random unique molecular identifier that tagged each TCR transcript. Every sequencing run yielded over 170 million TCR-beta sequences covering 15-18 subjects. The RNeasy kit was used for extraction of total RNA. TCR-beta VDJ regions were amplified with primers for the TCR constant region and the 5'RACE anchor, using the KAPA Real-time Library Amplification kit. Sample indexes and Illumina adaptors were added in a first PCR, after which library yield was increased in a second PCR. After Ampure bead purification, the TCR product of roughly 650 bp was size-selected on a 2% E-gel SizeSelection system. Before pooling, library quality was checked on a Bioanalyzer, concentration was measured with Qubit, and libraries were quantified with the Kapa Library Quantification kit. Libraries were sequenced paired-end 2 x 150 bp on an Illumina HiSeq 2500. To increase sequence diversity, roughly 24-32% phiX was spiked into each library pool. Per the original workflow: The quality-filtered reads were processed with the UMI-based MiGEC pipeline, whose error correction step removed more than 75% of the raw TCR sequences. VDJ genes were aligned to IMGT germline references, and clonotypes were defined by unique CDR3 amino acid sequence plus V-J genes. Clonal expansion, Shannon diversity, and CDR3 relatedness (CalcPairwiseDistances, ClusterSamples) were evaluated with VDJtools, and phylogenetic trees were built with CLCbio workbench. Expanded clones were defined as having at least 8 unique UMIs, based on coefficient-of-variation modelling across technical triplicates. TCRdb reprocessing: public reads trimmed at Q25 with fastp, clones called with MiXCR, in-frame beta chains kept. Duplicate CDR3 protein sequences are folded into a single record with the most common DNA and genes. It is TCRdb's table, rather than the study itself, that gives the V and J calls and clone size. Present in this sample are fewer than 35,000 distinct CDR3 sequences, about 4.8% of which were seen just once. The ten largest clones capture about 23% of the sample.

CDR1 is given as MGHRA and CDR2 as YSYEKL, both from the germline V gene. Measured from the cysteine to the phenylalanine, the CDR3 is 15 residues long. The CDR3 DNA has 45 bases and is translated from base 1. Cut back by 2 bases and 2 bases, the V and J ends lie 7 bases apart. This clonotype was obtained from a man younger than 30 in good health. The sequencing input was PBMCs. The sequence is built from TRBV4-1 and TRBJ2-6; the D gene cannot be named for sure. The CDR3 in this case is CASSQSETGANVLTF. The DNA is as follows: TGCGCCAGCAGCCAATCGGAAACTGGGGCCAACGTCCTGACTTTC.